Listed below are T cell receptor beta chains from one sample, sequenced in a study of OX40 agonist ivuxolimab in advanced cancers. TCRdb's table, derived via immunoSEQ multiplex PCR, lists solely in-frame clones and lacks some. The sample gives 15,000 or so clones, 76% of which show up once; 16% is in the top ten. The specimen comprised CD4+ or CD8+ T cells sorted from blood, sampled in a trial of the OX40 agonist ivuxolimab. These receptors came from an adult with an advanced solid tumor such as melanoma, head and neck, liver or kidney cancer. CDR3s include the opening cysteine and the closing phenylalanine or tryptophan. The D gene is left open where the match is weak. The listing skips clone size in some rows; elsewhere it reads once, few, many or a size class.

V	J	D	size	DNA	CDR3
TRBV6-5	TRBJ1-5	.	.	TGTGCCAGCACCCACCCCGGAAATCAGCCCCAGCATTTT	CASTHPGNQPQHF
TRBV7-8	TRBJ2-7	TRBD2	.	TGTGCCAGCAGCCGGGAGGGTGTGCGAGACTACGAGCAGTACTTC	CASSREGVRDYEQYF
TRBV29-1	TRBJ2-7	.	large	TGCAGCGTTGTGGGCGGGACAGTGGGCTACGAGCAGTACTTC	CSVVGGTVGYEQYF
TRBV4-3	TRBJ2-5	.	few	TGCGCCAGCAGCCAAGATCGGTGGGGCGGGGGCCCGGGGGAGACCCAGTACTTC	CASSQDRWGGGPGETQYF
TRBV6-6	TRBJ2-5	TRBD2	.	TGTGCCAGCAGTTACGCGGGGGGCCCAGTTGAGACCCAGTACTTC	CASSYAGGPVETQYF
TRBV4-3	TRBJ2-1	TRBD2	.	TGCGCCAGCAGCCTGGGACTAGCGGGGAAAAATGAGCAGTTCTTC	CASSLGLAGKNEQFF
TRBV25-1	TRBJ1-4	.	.	TGTGCCAGCAGTGAAGTGGGGAAACTGTTTTTT	CASSEVGKLFF
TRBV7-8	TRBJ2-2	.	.	TGTGCCAGCAGCTTAGAATCGGGTAGCGGGGAGCTGTTTTTT	CASSLESGSGELFF
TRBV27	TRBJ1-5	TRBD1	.	TGTGCCAGCAGTGCGACAGGGGCCCTGTCCCAGCATTTT	CASSATGALSQHF
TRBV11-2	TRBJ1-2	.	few	TGTGCCAGCAGCCAGTTTGACACCGTCTATGGCTACACCTTC	CASSQFDTVYGYTF
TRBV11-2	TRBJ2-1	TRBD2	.	TGTGCCAGCAGCTTAATGGCTAGCGGACGTGAGCAGTTCTTC	CASSLMASGREQFF
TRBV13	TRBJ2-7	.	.	TGTGCCAGCAGCTTCCCAGATGGTCACGAGCAGTACTTC	CASSFPDGHEQYF
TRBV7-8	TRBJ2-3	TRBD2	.	TGTGCCAGCACCCCGTCTAGCGGGGGGGTATCTACAGATACGCAGTATTTT	CASTPSSGGVSTDTQYF
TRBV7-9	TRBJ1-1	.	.	TGTGCCAGCAGCCTGGGGAACACCTTGAACACTGAAGCTTTCTTT	CASSLGNTLNTEAFF
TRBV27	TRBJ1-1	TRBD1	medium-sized	TGTGCCAGCAGTCCGACAGGGGGAACTGAAGCTTTCTTT	CASSPTGGTEAFF
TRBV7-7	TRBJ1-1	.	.	TGTGCTAGCAGCCGTACGGTGAACACTGAAGCTTTCTTT	CASSRTVNTEAFF
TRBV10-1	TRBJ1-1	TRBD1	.	TGCGCCAGCAGCGGACAGGGTACTGAAGCTTTCTTT	CASSGQGTEAFF
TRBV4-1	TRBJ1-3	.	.	TGCGCCAGCAGCCAAGATCTACGGGTTCCTCTTGGAAACACCATATATTTT	CASSQDLRVPLGNTIYF
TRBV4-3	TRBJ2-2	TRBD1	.	TGCGCCAGCAGCCAAGACCGGCAACAGGGGGAATTCGCCGGGGAGCTGTTTTTT	CASSQDRQQGEFAGELFF
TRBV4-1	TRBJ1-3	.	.	TGCGCCAGCAGCCAAACCGAGGGGTCTGGAAACACCATATATTTT	CASSQTEGSGNTIYF
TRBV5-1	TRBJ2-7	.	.	TGCGCCAGCAGCCTTCAGGGGATATTCTACGAGCAGTACTTC	CASSLQGIFYEQYF
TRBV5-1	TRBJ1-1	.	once	TGCGCCAGCAGCTTTGACGCGAAAACTGAAGCTTTCTTT	CASSFDAKTEAFF
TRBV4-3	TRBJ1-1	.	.	TGCGCCAGCAGCCCCCGAGGCACTGAAGCTTTCTTT	CASSPRGTEAFF
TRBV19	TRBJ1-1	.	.	TGTGCCAGTAGTATTGAACGCCTCGGGGGAACTGAAGCTTTCTTT	CASSIERLGGTEAFF
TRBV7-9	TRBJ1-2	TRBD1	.	TGTGCCAGCAGCTTGGGGACAGCTAACTATGGCTACACCTTC	CASSLGTANYGYTF
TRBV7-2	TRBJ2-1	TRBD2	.	TGTGCCAGCAGCGCCCAGCGGGGGGGCGGGCAGTTCTTC	CASSAQRGGGQFF
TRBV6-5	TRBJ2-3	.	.	TGTGCCAGCAGTTACTCGAGCATGGGGGGTCCAGATACGCAGTATTTT	CASSYSSMGGPDTQYF
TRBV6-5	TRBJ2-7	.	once	TGTGCCAGCAGTTACTCGACGCCGACATACGAGCAGTACTTC	CASSYSTPTYEQYF
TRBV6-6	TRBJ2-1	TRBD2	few	TGTGCCAGCAGTTACGCCGGACTAGCGGGTAGCCCGTTCTTC	CASSYAGLAGSPFF
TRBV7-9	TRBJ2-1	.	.	TGTGCCAGCAGCGCCGAATCGACATTGCAGTTCTTC	CASSAESTLQFF
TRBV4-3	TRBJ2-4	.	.	TGCGCCAGCAGCCCTCGGAAGGGGTTAGCCAAAAACATTCAGTACTTC	CASSPRKGLAKNIQYF
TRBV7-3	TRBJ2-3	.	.	TGTGCCAGCGGGCAGGGTGCAGATACGCAGTATTTT	CASGQGADTQYF
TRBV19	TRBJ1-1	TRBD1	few	TGTGCCAGTAGTATCACTTTCAGGGGGACCATGAACACTGAAGCTTTCTTT	CASSITFRGTMNTEAFF
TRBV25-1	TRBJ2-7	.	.	TGTGCCAGCAGTGCTGCCTACGAGCAGTACTTC	CASSAAYEQYF
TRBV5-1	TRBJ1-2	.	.	TGCGCCAGCAGATTGGGGCCCGATAACTATGGCTACACCTTC	CASRLGPDNYGYTF
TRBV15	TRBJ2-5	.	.	TGTGCCACCAGCAGAGATGAGGAGACCCAGTACTTC	CATSRDEETQYF